The clone carrying this T cell receptor beta chain has only a few counts. What it recognizes is unknown. This CDR3 spans 14 amino acids. Germline CDR1 and CDR2: MDHEN and SYDVKM. Samples had at least 7 million PBMCs isolated from them. The source of the sample is a study of blood T cells in healthy people across ages. Study-level information: Capture by template switching was about one barcoded beta molecule per two T cells. Study observations and caveats: The fall in TCR beta diversity per million T cells was roughly linear with age.

A second PCR of 7 to 11 cycles used a sample-barcoded 5' primer and a J-beta primer mix. Each CDR3 protein gets one entry after TCRdb re-called the 5' RACE reads with MiXCR. The data show under 850,000 distinct CDR3 sequences, with 36% seen just once and approximately 12% held by the top ten. This rearrangement joins TRBV28 to TRBJ2-7; D not resolved. The assigned J gene may be wrong: the sequence end matches TRBJ2-5 better. The TCR comes from a man aged 18 to 29 in good health. Sequencing was done on a sample of blood. The CDR3 spells CASSLVRGSETQYF. In nucleotides, the CDR3 is TGTGCCAGCAGTTTGGTTCGAGGCTCGGAGACCCAGTACTTC.